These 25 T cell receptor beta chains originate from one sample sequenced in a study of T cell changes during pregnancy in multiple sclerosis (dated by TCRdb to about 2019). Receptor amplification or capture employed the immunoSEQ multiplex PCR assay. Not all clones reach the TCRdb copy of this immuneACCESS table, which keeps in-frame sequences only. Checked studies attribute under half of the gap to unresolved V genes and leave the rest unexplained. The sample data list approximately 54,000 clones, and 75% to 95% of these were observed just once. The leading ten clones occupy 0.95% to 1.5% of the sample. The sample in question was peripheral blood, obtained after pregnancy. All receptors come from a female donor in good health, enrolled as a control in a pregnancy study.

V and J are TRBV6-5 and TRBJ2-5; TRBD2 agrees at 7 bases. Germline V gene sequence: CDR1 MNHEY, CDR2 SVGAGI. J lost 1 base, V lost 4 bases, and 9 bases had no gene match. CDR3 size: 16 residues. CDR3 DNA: TGTGCCAGCAGTTCCCCCTGGGGGGGGGTCCAAGAGACCCAGTACTTC. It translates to CASSSPWGGVQETQYF.

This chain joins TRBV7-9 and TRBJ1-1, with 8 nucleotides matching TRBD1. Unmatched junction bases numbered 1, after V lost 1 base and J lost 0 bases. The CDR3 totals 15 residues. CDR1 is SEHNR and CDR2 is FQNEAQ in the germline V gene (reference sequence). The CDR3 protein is CASSLGDRLNTEAFF. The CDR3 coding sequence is TGTGCCAGCAGCTTAGGGGACAGGCTGAACACTGAAGCTTTCTTT.

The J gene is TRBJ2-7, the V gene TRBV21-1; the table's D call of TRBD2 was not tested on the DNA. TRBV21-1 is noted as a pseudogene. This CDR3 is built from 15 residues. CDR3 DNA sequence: TGTGCCACCCGTCCTCGCGGGAGGGCGGGGAACGAGCAGTACTTC. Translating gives CATRPRGRAGNEQYF.

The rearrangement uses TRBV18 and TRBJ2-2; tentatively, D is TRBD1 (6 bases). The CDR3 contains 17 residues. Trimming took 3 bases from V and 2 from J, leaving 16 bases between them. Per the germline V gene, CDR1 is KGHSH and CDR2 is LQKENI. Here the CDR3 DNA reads TGTGCCAGCTCACCGGGACAACTACTTGCCAACACCGGGGAGCTGTTTTTT. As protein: CASSPGQLLANTGELFF.

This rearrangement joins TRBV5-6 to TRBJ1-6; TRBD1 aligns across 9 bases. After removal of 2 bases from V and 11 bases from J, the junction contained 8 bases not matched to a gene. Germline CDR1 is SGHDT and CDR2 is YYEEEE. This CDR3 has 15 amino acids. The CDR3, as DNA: TGTGCCAGCAGCTTCTCACAGGGGGCAGGGGCACCCCTCCACTTT. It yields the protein CASSFSQGAGAPLHF.

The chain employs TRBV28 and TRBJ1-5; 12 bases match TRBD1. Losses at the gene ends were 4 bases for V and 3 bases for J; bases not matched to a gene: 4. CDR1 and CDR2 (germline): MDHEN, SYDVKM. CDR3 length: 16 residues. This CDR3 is CASSWDRGRPNQPQHF. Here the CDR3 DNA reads TGTGCCAGCAGTTGGGACAGGGGGCGTCCCAATCAGCCCCAGCATTTT.

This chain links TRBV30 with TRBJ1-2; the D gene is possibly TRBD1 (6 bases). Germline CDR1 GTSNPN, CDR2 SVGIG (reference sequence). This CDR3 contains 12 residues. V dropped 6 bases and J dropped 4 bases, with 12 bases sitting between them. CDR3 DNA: TGTGCCTGTACGACAGGTTCCTATGGCTACACCTTC. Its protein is CACTTGSYGYTF.

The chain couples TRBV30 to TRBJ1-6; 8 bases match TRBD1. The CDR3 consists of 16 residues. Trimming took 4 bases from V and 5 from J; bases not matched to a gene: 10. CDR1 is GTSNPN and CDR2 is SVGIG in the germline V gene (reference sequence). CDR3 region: CAWNGPGGLDNSPLHF. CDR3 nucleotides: TGTGCCTGGAACGGACCAGGGGGCTTAGATAATTCACCCCTCCACTTT.

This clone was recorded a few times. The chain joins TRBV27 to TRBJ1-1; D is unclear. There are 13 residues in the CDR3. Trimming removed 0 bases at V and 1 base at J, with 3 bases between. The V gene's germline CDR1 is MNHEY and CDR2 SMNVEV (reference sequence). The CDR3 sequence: CASSLSRNTEAFF. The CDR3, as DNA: TGTGCCAGCAGTTTATCCAGGAACACTGAAGCTTTCTTT.

The CDR3 coding sequence is TGTGCCAGTAGTATGGTGAGCGGGGGCACGTTCACCGGGGAGCTGTTTTTT. It is translated as CASSMVSGGTFTGELFF. The V call is TRBV19, the J call TRBJ2-2; 8 bases are a match to TRBD2. The germline CDR1 and CDR2 sequences are LNHDA and SQIVND (reference sequence). After removal of 3 bases from V and 4 bases from J, the junction contained 10 bases not matched to a gene. The CDR3 runs 17 residues.

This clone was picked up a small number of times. The CDR3 sequence: CASSKNRDYQPQHF. The CDR3 coding sequence is TGTGCCAGCAGCAAAAACAGGGATTATCAGCCCCAGCATTTT. This chain joins TRBV2 and TRBJ1-5, with D possibly being TRBD1 (6 bases). Deletions cut 6 bases from V and 5 bases from J, with 14 bases between. Germline V gene data show CDR1 as SNHLY and CDR2 as FYNNEI. The CDR3 is 14 residues long.

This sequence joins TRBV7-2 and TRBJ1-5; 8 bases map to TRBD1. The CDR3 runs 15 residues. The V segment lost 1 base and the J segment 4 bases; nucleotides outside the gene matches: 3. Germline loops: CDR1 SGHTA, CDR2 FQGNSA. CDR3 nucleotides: TGTGCCAGCAGCTTAGGGACAGGGTATAATCAGCCCCAGCATTTT. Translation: CASSLGTGYNQPQHF. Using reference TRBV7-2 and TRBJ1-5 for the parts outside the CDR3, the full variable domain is GAGVSQSPSNKVTEKGKDVELRCDPISGHTALYWYRQSLGQGLEFLIYFQGNSAPDKSGLPSDRFSAERTGGSVSTLTIQRTQQEDSAVYLCASSLGTGYNQPQHFGDGTRLSIL.

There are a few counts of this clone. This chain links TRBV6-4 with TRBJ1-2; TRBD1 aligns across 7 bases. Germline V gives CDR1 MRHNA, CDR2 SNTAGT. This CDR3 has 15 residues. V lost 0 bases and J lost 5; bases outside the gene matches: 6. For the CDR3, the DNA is TGTGCCAGCAGTGACTCGACCGGGACAGCTTATGGCTACACCTTC. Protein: CASSDSTGTAYGYTF.

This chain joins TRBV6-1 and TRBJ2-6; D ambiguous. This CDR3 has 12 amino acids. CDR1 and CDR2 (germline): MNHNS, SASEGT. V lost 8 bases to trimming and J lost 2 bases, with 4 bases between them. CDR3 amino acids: CASRAGANVLTF. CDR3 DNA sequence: TGTGCCAGCCGAGCTGGGGCCAACGTCCTGACTTTC.

The DNA for the CDR3 is TGTGCCAGCAGTCCTAGGACTAGCGGGGGCGAGCAGTACTTC. It yields the protein CASSPRTSGGEQYF. The J gene is TRBJ2-7, the V gene TRBV6-6; TRBD2 matches at 13 bases. V lost 5 bases to trimming and J lost 6 bases; unmatched junction nucleotides: 4. The CDR3 has 14 amino acids. Germline loops: CDR1 MNHNY, CDR2 SVGAGI (reference sequence).

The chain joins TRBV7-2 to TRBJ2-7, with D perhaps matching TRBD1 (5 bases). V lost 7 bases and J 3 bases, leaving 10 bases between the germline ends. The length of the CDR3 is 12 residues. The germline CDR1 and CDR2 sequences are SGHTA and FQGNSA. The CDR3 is CASTLDSYEQYF. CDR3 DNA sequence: TGTGCCAGCACCCTAGACAGCTACGAGCAGTACTTC.

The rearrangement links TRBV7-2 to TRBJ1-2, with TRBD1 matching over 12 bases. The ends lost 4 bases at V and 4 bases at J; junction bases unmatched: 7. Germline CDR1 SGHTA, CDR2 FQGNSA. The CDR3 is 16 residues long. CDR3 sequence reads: CASSSGQGASGYGYTF. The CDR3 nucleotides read TGTGCCAGCAGCTCGGGACAGGGGGCGTCTGGCTATGGCTACACCTTC.

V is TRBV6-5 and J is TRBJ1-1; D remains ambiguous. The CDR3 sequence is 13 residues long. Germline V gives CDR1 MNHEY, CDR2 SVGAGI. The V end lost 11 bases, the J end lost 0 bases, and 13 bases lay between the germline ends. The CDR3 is CASARNMNTEAFF. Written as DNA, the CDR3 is TGTGCCTCGGCGAGGAACATGAACACTGAAGCTTTCTTT.

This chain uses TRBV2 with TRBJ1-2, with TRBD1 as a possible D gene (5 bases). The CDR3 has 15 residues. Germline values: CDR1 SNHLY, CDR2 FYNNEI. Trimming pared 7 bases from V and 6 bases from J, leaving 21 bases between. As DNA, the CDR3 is TGTGCCAGCACTCTCAAAGGGTGGGCAGGGAATGGCTACACCTTC. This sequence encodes CASTLKGWAGNGYTF.

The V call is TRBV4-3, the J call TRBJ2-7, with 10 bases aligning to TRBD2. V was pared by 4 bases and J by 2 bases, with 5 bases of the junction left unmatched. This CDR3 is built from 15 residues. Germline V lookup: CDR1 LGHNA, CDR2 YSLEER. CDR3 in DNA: TGCGCCAGCAGCCGGCAGCGGGAGGGCCCCTACGAGCAGTACTTC. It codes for CASSRQREGPYEQYF.

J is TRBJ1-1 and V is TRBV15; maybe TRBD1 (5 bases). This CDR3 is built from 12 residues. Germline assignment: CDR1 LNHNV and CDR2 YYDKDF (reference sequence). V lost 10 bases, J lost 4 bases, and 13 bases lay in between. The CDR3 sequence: CASQGGPTEAFF. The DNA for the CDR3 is TGTGCCAGCCAGGGAGGTCCCACTGAAGCTTTCTTT.

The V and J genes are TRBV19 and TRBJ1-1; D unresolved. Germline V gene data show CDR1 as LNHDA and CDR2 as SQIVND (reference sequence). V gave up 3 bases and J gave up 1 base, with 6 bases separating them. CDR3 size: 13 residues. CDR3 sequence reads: CASSIQENTEAFF. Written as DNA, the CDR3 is TGTGCCAGTAGTATTCAGGAGAACACTGAAGCTTTCTTT.

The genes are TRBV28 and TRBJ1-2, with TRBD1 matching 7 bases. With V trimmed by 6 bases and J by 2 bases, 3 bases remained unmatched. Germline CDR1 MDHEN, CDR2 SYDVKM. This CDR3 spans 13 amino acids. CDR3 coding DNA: TGTGCCAGCAGACCGACAGGGAACTATGGCTACACCTTC. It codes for CASRPTGNYGYTF.

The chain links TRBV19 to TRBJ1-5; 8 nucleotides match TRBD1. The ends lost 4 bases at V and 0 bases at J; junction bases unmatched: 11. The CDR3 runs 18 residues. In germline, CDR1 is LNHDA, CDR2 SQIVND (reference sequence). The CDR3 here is CASSTHYGQGYSNQPQHF. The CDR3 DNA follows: TGTGCCAGTAGTACCCACTACGGACAGGGCTATAGCAATCAGCCCCAGCATTTT.

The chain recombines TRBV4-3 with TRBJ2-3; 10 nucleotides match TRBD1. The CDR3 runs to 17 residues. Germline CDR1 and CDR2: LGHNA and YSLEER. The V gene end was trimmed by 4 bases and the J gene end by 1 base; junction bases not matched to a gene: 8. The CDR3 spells CASSLRAGTGGTDTQYF. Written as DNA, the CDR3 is TGCGCCAGCAGCCTCAGGGCCGGGACAGGGGGCACAGATACGCAGTATTTT.